A selection of T cell receptor beta chains follows, all from one sample in a study of shared clonotypes between healthy human individuals. The repertoire was sequenced with immunoSEQ multiplex PCR; TCRdb's copy has only in-frame clones and lacks some. The sample lists some 2.1 million clones, roughly 96% seen once, with around 0.13% in the top ten. Sample: naive CD4+ T cells sorted from blood. These receptors all come from a man between 18 and 29 years old in good health. The CDR3 runs from the conserved cysteine through the conserved F or W. D genes are given only for firm matches. Clone size, where shown, is once, few, many, or a class for clones that have expanded.

TGCGCCAGCAGCTTGGAGTACAGCTCCTACGAGCAGTACTTC,CASSLEYSSYEQYF,NA,TRBV5-1,NA,TRBJ2-7
TGTGCCAGCAGCTTGCTAACTCTCACAGGCTACACCTTC,CASSLLTLTGYTF,NA,TRBV5-6,once,TRBJ1-2
TGTGCCAGCAGCTTAGGTGAGCCAGATACGCAGTATTTT,CASSLGEPDTQYF,NA,TRBV11-3,NA,TRBJ2-3
TGCGCCAGCAGCGAGAGGACAGTCTATGGCTACACCTTC,CASSERTVYGYTF,NA,TRBV5-1,NA,TRBJ1-2
TGTGCCAGCAGCCGTAAATATGCGGGCCAAGCTGGTGCCGGGGAGCTGTTTTTT,CASSRKYAGQAGAGELFF,NA,TRBV14,NA,TRBJ2-2
TGTGCCAGCAGCTTAGGGGGGCGCTCTGGAAACACCATATATTTT,CASSLGGRSGNTIYF,NA,TRBV11-2,NA,TRBJ1-3
TGTGCCTGGAGTGTGCGACGGTCCAGGTATTTT,CAWSVRRSRYF,NA,TRBV30,NA,TRBJ2-3
TGTGCCACCAGCAGACTCGACAGGGACGTTTCACCCCTCCACTTT,CATSRLDRDVSPLHF,TRBD1,TRBV15,NA,TRBJ1-6
TGTGCCAGATGGGGGGGCAATCAGCCCCAGCATTTT,CARWGGNQPQHF,NA,TRBV6-4,NA,TRBJ1-5
TGTGCCAGCAGCTTGAGTGGGGAGACCCAGTACTTC,CASSLSGETQYF,NA,TRBV11-2,NA,TRBJ2-5
TGTGCCTGGGGGTTCTATAATTCACCCCTCCACTTT,CAWGFYNSPLHF,NA,TRBV30,NA,TRBJ1-6
TGTGCCAGCAGCTTAGAGGTTGGCAGCTCGGGGGAGCTGTTTTTT,CASSLEVGSSGELFF,NA,TRBV7-2,NA,TRBJ2-2
TGTGCCAGCAGTCGAGGGACTAGCGGAGCTTACGAGCAGTACTTC,CASSRGTSGAYEQYF,TRBD2,TRBV6-5,NA,TRBJ2-7
TGTGCCATCAGACAGGGTGGAGGAGATGAAAAACTGTTTTTT,CAIRQGGGDEKLFF,NA,TRBV10-3,NA,TRBJ1-4
TGCGCCAGCAGCTCCCAGGGGCACACTGAAGCTTTCTTT,CASSSQGHTEAFF,NA,TRBV5-1,once,TRBJ1-1
TGTGCCAGCAGTTCGGCAGCCGCCTCTGGAAACACCATATATTTT,CASSSAAASGNTIYF,NA,TRBV28,NA,TRBJ1-3